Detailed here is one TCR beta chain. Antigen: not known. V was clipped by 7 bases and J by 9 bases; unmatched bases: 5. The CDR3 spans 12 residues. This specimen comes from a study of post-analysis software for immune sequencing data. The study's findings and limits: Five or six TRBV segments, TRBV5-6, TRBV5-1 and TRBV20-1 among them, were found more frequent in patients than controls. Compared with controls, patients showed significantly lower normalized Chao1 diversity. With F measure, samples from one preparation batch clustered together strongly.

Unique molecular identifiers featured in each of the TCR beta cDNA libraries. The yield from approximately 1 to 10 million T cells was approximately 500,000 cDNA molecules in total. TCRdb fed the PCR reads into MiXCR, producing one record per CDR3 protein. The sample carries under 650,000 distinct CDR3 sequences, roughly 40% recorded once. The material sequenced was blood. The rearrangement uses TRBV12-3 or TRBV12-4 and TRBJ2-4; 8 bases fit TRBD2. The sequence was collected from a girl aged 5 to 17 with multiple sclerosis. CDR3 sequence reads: CASNNGGGIQYF. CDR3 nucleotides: TGTGCCAGCAACAACGGGGGGGGCATTCAGTACTTC.